This is a list of T cell receptor beta chains from one sample in a study of immune cell composition in non-small cell lung cancer. The assay was immunoSEQ multiplex PCR, and TCRdb's table has in-frame clones only and misses some. The data show 450 to 500 clones, with about 80% seen just once and 6.5% to 9.5% held by the top ten. The sample comprised lung tumor tissue. These receptors came from a human donor with non-small cell lung cancer. Both conserved end residues are part of each CDR3. A D gene is named only where the DNA matches it firmly. Some rows have no size entry. The others give once, few or many, or a class for an expanded clone.

TRBD1	TRBJ1-1	NA	TRBV2	TGTGCCAGCAGTGGAGACAGGGGGAGCACTGAAGCTTTCTTT	CASSGDRGSTEAFF
NA	TRBJ2-3	NA	TRBV9	TGTGCCAGCAGCGTAGTGCGGGGAGGCACAGATACGCAGTATTTT	CASSVVRGGTDTQYF
NA	TRBJ1-1	once	TRBV6-1	TGTGCCAGCAGTTTCCGGGACATCCGTGAAGCTTTCTTT	CASSFRDIREAFF
TRBD1	TRBJ2-2	NA	TRBV5-5	TGTGCCAGCAGCTTGGGGGGGACAGGGGCCGGGGAGCTGTTTTTT	CASSLGGTGAGELFF
NA	TRBJ2-7	NA	TRBV15	TGTGCCACCAGCAGAGATTTCAGGGGATCCTACGAGCAGTACTTC	CATSRDFRGSYEQYF
TRBD1	TRBJ2-2	NA	TRBV7-6	TGTGCCAGCAGCTTAGGTGCCGGACAGGGTCCCACCGGGGAGCTGTTTTTT	CASSLGAGQGPTGELFF
TRBD1	TRBJ2-7	NA	TRBV7-9	TGTGCCAGCAGTACAGGGGGCACAACCTTCCGCGGCGAGCAGTACTTC	CASSTGGTTFRGEQYF
NA	TRBJ2-1	NA	TRBV28	TGTGCCAGCAGCCTCCGTTTAGCGGATAGCTCCTACAATGAGCAGTTCTTC	CASSLRLADSSYNEQFF
NA	TRBJ2-1	NA	TRBV5-1	TGCGCCAGCAGCTTGGTGCAGGAAGAGTACAATGAGCAGTTCTTC	CASSLVQEEYNEQFF
TRBD1	TRBJ2-5	NA	TRBV11-1	TGTGCCAGCAGCTTCGACAGGGGGAGAGAGACCCAGTACTTC	CASSFDRGRETQYF
TRBD1	TRBJ1-1	NA	TRBV28	TGTGCCAGCAGTTCTTCCGGGACAGGGTTCACTGAAGCTTTCTTT	CASSSSGTGFTEAFF
NA	TRBJ2-2	NA	TRBV6-5	TGTGCCAGCAGTTACGACTCGGGTACCGGGGAGCTGTTTTTT	CASSYDSGTGELFF
NA	TRBJ2-2	NA	TRBV4-2	TGTGCCAGCAGCCAGGGTCGAGAGGTATTTACCGGGGAGCTGTTTTTT	CASSQGREVFTGELFF